The clone carrying this T cell receptor (beta chain) was picked up a small number of times. This specimen comes from a study of blood T cell repertoires in COVID-19. The ends lost 7 bases at V and 3 bases at J; junction bases unmatched: 3. Germline CDR1 is KGHSH and CDR2 is LQKENI. The CDR3 sequence is 14 residues long. Original analysis: Nucleated cell number was recorded as an estimate derived from reference gene primer amplification. TCRdb's copy holds only in-frame clones and misses some; the assay was immunoSEQ multiplex PCR. V, J and clone size reflect that table, while D and trimming were determined from the DNA. The data show 350,000 to 500,000 clones, 88% seen once.

The sample was PBMCs or T cells enriched from blood (not recorded which). The TCR sequence derives from a woman aged 18 to 35 who had been exposed to COVID-19. The chain employs TRBV18 and TRBJ2-2; 9 bases line up with TRBD1. CDR3 residues: CASYRGRDTGELFF. CDR3 bases: TGTGCCAGCTACAGGGGGCGCGACACCGGGGAGCTGTTTTTT. Drawing the rest from reference TRBV18 and TRBJ2-2, the complete variable domain is NAGVMQNPRHLVRRRGQEARLRCSPMKGHSHVYWYRQLPEEGLKFMVYLQKENIIDESGMPKERFSAEFPKEGPSILRIQQVVRGDSAAYFCASYRGRDTGELFFGEGSRLTVL.